This T cell receptor beta chain originates from a study of response to subunit inactivated influenza vaccine. CDR1 and CDR2 (germline): MNHNS, SASEGT. Trimming cost V 6 bases and J 6 bases; bases outside gene matches: 10. This CDR3 has 15 amino acids. One entry per CDR3 protein, called by TCRdb with MiXCR from the RT-PCR reads. The sample lists hundreds of thousands of distinct CDR3 sequences, about 15% occurring once. Specimen: PBMCs from blood, collected approximately 13 days after vaccination. The clonotype comes from a man in his forties or fifties who received an inactivated influenza vaccine. The chain carries TRBV6-1 and TRBJ2-2, with 7 positions matching TRBD1. CDR3 coding DNA: TGTGCCAGCAGCACAGGGACAGCCAACTCCGGGGAGCTGTTTTTT. Protein sequence: CASSTGTANSGELFF.